This is a list of T cell receptor beta chains from one sample in a study of blood T cell repertoires in COVID-19. Only in-frame clones appear in the TCRdb table, and some are missing; sequencing was by immunoSEQ multiplex PCR. This table holds under 85,000 clones, roughly 85% found once. Sequencing was done on a sample of peripheral blood. The origin of the receptors is a human donor in a cohort sampled during active COVID-19. Both conserved end residues are trimmed from each CDR3.

J: TRBJ2-1
V: TRBV10-1
CDR3: ASSDVGGGKDEQF

J: TRBJ1-2
V: TRBV6-2/TRBV6-3
CDR3: ASSYGDIPNYGYT

J: TRBJ1-2
V: TRBV11-2
CDR3: ASSLDRTRGYT

J: TRBJ2-3
V: TRBV19
CDR3: ASIGGGAADTQY

J: TRBJ1-1
V: TRBV20-1
CDR3: SATLWGLAF

J: TRBJ2-1
V: TRBV10-3
CDR3: AIGGGFGNEQF

J: TRBJ1-4
V: TRBV5-1
CDR3: ASSSGTGNEKLF

J: TRBJ1-1
V: TRBV5-4
CDR3: ASSAGGNEAF

J: TRBJ1-3
V: TRBV28
CDR3: ASLNSRGSFSGNTIY

J: TRBJ2-5
V: TRBV5-1
CDR3: ASSLNTGSGGLQETQY

J: TRBJ1-5
V: TRBV14
CDR3: ASSQGGTVGNQPQH

J: TRBJ2-1
V: TRBV21-1
CDR3: ASSEGDMSSYNEQF

J: TRBJ1-1
V: TRBV9
CDR3: ASSVVAGHTEAF

J: TRBJ2-6
V: TRBV7-6
CDR3: ASSTGWPSGANVLT

J: TRBJ2-7
V: TRBV6-5
CDR3: ASNLGQKYEQY

J: TRBJ1-6
V: TRBV11-2
CDR3: ASREGYNSPLH

J: TRBJ1-1
V: TRBV29-1
CDR3: SVDGRAEAF

J: TRBJ2-5
V: TRBV7-3
CDR3: ASSLYGDRVRETQY

J: TRBJ2-5
V: TRBV12-3/TRBV12-4
CDR3: ASSPGEGETQY

J: TRBJ2-1
V: TRBV19
CDR3: ASSRAGASYNEQF

J: TRBJ1-1
V: TRBV18
CDR3: ASSPGLQGTEAF

J: TRBJ2-3
V: TRBV11-3
CDR3: ASSSGLFYDTQY

J: TRBJ1-1
V: TRBV7-3
CDR3: ASSSTGTANTEAF

J: TRBJ2-1
V: TRBV24-1
CDR3: ATSDGLDNEQF

J: TRBJ1-2
V: TRBV7-9
CDR3: ASSLSRQGHGYT

J: TRBJ1-6
V: TRBV5-1
CDR3: ASSPHQGVNSPLH

J: TRBJ2-7
V: TRBV24-1
CDR3: ATSDRGQVDYEQY

J: TRBJ2-7
V: TRBV29-1
CDR3: SVDQQGYEQY

J: TRBJ1-1
V: TRBV11-2
CDR3: ASSRNRDTEAF

J: TRBJ2-3
V: TRBV27
CDR3: ASSLSPAGLGPDTQY

J: TRBJ1-2
V: TRBV19
CDR3: ASSLIYYGYT

J: TRBJ2-3
V: TRBV7-6
CDR3: ASSLADRGHRDTQY

J: TRBJ1-2
V: TRBV11-2
CDR3: ASSPAPLTGGYT

J: TRBJ2-1
V: TRBV7-8
CDR3: ASGTSSYNEQF

J: TRBJ2-2
V: TRBV7-8
CDR3: ASSARQGANTGELF

J: TRBJ1-1
V: TRBV28
CDR3: ASEGGAEAF

J: TRBJ1-1
V: TRBV11-2
CDR3: ASSLGQGSTEAF

J: TRBJ1-3
V: TRBV30
CDR3: AWRVQGSTDTIY

J: TRBJ2-7
V: TRBV28
CDR3: ASSSETGKIYEQY

J: TRBJ1-2
V: TRBV19
CDR3: ASSRGQGNGYT

J: TRBJ2-5
V: TRBV5-4
CDR3: ASSQEGRGGQETQY

J: TRBJ1-2
V: TRBV2
CDR3: ASTRSLYGYT

J: TRBJ2-3
V: TRBV7-2
CDR3: ASSLESSGATA

J: TRBJ2-5
V: TRBV6-5
CDR3: ASREGTGEETQY

J: TRBJ1-1
V: TRBV28
CDR3: ASSAGYFEAF

J: TRBJ2-7
V: TRBV7-9
CDR3: ASSLNSYEQY